The TCR beta chain described here comes from a study of T cells in Graves' hyperthyroidism and ophthalmopathy. Study-wide context: Peripheral blood was collected at initial diagnosis, before any treatment. Study-level findings and limits: Researchers found most expanded thyroid clonotypes above 0.001 in blood as well.

Subjects aged 18 to 65 presented with newly diagnosed hyperthyroidism of less than 2 months' duration. Roughly 9.1 ml of fresh peripheral blood supplied the PBMCs. Regions amplified from RNA transcripts were the TCR beta CDR3 regions. The HTBI set primed first-round TCR CDR3 RT-PCR. TCRdb re-analysed the multiplex PCR reads in MiXCR, keeping a single row per CDR3 protein. The profile shows under 350,000 distinct CDR3 sequences, less than 30% of them singletons. This clonotype was observed at least ten times. What it binds is unknown. This CDR3 has 12 amino acids. Trimming pared 8 bases from V and 6 bases from J, leaving 14 bases between. Germline V gives CDR1 SNHLY, CDR2 FYNNEI.

The TCR originated in a man aged 40-49 years with Graves' hyperthyroidism that later progressed to Graves' ophthalmopathy. The J gene is TRBJ2-7, the V gene TRBV2; tentatively, D is TRBD2 (5 bases). The sequencing sample was made of blood. CDR3 bases: TGTGCCAGCGGAGGTCGTGAGGGCGAGCAGTACTTC. This translates into CASGGREGEQYF.